This T cell receptor (beta chain) was documented in a study of CD8+ T cells in alopecia areata. Study results and limitations: Clonality in lesional scalp, especially alopecia totalis/universalis, exceeded that of normal scalp.

In regard to this clone: Its cognate antigen is unknown.

Following extraction, RNA underwent reverse transcription to cDNA, which served as the sequencing template. Only in-frame clones appear in the TCRdb table, and some are missing; sequencing was by immunoSEQ multiplex PCR. The table includes about 99,000 clones, less than 70% detected once. This CDR3 contains 14 residues. In germline, CDR1 is SGHRS, CDR2 YFSETQ. With 3 bases clipped from V and 6 bases from J, the junction kept 5 bases outside the gene matches. The clonotype originates from a human donor in good health. The chain has TRBV5-1 and TRBJ2-5, with 10 bases fitting TRBD2. Input material: CD4+ T cells sorted from blood. DNA for the CDR3: TGCGCCAGCAGCTCGACTAGCGGGTTGCAGACCCAGTACTTC. As protein: CASSSTSGLQTQYF. Based on the CDR3 plus reference TRBV5-1 and TRBJ2-5, the full variable domain is KAGVTQTPRYLIKTRGQQVTLSCSPISGHRSVSWYQQTPGQGLQFLFEYFSETQRNKGNFPGRFSGRQFSNSRSEMNVSTLELGDSALYLCASSSTSGLQTQYFGPGTRLLVL.